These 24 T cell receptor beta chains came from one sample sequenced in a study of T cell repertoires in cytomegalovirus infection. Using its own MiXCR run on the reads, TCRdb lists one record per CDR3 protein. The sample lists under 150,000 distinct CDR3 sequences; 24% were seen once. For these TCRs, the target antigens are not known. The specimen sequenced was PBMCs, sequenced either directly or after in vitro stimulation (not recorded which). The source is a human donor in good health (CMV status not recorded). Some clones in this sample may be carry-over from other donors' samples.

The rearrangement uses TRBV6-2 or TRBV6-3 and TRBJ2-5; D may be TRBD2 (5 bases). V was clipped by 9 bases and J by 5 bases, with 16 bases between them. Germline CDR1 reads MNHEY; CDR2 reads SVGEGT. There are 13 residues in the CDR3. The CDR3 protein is CASQEVTGETQYF. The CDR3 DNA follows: TGTGCCAGTCAGGAGGTGACTGGCGAGACCCAGTACTTC.

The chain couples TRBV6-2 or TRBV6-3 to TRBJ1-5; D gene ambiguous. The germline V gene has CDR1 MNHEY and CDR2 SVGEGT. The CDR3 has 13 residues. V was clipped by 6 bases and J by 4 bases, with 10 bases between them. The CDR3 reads CASSNRGNQPQHF. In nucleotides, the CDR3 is TGTGCCAGCAGCAATAGAGGTAATCAGCCCCAGCATTTT.

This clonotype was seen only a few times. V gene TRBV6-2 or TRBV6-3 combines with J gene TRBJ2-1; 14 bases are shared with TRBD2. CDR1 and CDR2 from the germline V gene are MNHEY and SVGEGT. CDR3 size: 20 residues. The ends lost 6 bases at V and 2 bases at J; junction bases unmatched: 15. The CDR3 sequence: CASRAAGTSGSYSPYNEQFF. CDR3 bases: TGTGCCAGCAGGGCGGCCGGGACTAGCGGGAGTTATTCCCCCTACAATGAGCAGTTCTTC.

For the CDR3, the DNA is TGTGCCAGCAGTTTAGCGGGAGGACAGACCACCGGGGAGCTGTTTTTT. Protein product: CASSLAGGQTTGELFF. The V gene is TRBV12-3 or TRBV12-4, the J gene TRBJ2-2; D tentatively reads TRBD1 or TRBD2 (6 bases each). This CDR3 comprises 16 residues. Trimming left V 0 bases short and J 4 bases short, with 12 bases between.

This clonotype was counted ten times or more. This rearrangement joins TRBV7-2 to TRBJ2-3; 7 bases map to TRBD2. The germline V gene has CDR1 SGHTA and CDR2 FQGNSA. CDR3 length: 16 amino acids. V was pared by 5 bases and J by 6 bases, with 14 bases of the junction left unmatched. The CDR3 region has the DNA TGTGCCAGCAGCCCATGGGGCGGGAGCGCACAGGATACGCAGTATTTT. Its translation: CASSPWGGSAQDTQYF.

The CDR3 DNA follows: TGTGCCAGCAGCTTAGGGGCAATGAGGGGGCCTGGAAACACCATATATTTT. Translation gives CASSLGAMRGPGNTIYF. The chain employs TRBV11-2 and TRBJ1-3; 7 bases line up with TRBD1. CDR3 length equals 17 residues. Germline CDR1 is SGHAT and CDR2 is FQNNGV. The ends lost 1 base at V and 2 bases at J; junction bases unmatched: 8.

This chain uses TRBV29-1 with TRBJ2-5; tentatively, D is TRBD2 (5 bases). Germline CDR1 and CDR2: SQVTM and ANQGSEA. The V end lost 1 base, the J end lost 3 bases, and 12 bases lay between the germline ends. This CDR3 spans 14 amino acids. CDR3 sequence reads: CSVEGVGGEETQYF. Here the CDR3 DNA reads TGCAGCGTTGAAGGGGTAGGAGGTGAAGAGACCCAGTACTTC.

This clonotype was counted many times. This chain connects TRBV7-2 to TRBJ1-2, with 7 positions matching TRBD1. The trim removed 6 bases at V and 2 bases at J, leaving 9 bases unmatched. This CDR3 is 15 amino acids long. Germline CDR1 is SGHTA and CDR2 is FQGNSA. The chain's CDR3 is CASSLNPGQNYGYTF. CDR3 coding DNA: TGTGCCAGCAGTTTGAACCCGGGACAGAACTATGGCTACACCTTC. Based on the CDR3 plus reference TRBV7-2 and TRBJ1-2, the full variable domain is GAGVSQSPSNKVTEKGKDVELRCDPISGHTALYWYRQSLGQGLEFLIYFQGNSAPDKSGLPSDRFSAERTGGSVSTLTIQRTQQEDSAVYLCASSLNPGQNYGYTFGSGTRLTVV.

The CDR3 DNA follows: TGTGCCAGCAGCGGGGGCCGTCAGGGAAACATTCAGTACTTC. Protein: CASSGGRQGNIQYF. The chain combines TRBV5-6 with TRBJ2-4; D may be TRBD1 (6 bases). This CDR3 is 14 amino acids long. From germline, CDR1 is SGHDT and CDR2 YYEEEE. V gave up 4 bases and J gave up 6 bases, with 14 bases separating them.

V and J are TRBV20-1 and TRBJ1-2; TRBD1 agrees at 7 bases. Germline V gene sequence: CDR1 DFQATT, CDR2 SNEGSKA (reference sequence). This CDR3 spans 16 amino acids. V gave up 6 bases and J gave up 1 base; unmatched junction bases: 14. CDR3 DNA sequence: TGCAGTGCCCTCCCGCTGGGGGACAGTTTTAACTATGGCTACACCTTC. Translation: CSALPLGDSFNYGYTF.

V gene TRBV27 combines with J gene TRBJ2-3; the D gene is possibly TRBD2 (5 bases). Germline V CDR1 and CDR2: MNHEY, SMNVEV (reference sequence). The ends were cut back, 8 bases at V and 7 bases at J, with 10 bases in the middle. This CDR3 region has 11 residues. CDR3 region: CASALGHTQYF. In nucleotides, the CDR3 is TGTGCCAGCGCACTAGGACATACGCAGTATTTT.

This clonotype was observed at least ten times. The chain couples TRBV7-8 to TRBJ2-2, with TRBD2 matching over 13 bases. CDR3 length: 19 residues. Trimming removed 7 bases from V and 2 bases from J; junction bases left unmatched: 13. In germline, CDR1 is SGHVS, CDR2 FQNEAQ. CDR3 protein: CASNHPGLAGTRNTGELFF. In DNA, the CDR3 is TGTGCCAGCAACCATCCGGGACTAGCGGGGACCAGAAACACCGGGGAGCTGTTTTTT.

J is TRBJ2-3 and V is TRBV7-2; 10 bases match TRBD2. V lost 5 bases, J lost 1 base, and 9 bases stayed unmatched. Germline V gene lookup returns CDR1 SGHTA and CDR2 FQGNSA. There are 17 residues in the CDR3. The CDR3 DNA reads TGTGCCAGCAGCCGGCCCTCCGGGACTAGCGGCACAGATACGCAGTATTTT. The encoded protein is CASSRPSGTSGTDTQYF.

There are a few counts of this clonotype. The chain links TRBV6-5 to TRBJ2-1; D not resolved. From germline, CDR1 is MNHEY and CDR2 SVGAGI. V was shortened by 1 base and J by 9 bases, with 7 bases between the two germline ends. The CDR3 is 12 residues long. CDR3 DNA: TGTGCCAGCAGTTACTTTAAGGCTGAGCAGTTCTTC. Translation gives CASSYFKAEQFF.

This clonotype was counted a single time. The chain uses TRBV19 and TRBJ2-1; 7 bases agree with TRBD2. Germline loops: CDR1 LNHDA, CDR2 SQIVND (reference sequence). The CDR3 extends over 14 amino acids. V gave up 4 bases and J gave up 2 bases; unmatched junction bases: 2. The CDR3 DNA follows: TGTGCCAGTAGTACAACTAGCGCCTACAATGAGCAGTTCTTC. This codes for CASSTTSAYNEQFF.

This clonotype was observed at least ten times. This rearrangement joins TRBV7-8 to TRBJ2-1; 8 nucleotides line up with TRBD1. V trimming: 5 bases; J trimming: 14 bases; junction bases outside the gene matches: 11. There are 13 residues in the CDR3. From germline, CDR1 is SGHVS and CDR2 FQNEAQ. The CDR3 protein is CASSSRSDRGEFF. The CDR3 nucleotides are TGTGCCAGCAGCAGCAGAAGTGACAGGGGAGAGTTCTTC.

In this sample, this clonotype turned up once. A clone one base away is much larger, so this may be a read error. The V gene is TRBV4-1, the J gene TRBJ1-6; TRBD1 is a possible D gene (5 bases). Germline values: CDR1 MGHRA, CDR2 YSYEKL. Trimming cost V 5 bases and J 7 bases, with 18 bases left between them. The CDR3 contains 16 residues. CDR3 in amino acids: CASSSSAGIDNSPLHF. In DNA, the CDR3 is TGCGCCAGCAGCTCGTCGGCAGGGATCGACAATTCACCCCTCCACTTT.

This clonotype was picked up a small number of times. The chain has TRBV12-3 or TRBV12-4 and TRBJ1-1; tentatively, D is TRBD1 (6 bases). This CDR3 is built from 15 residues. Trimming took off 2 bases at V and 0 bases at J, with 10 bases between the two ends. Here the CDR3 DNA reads TGTGCCAGCAGTTTAAGTCAGGGGTTGAACACTGAAGCTTTCTTT. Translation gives CASSLSQGLNTEAFF.

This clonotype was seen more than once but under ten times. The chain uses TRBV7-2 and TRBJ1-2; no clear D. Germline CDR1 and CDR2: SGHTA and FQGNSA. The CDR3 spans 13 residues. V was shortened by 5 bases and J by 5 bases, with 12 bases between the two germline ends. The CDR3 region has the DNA TGTGCCAGCAGCCCAGGTCCACTTTATGGCTACACCTTC. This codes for CASSPGPLYGYTF.

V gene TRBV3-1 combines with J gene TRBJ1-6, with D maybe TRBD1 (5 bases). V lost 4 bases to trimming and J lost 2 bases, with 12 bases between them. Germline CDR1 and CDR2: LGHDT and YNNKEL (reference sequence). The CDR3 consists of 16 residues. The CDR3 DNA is TGTGCCAGCAGCCCGGGACGGAGAACCTATAATTCACCCCTCCACTTT. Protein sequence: CASSPGRRTYNSPLHF. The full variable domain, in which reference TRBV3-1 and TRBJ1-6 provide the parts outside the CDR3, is DTAVSQTPKYLVTQMGNDKSIKCEQNLGHDTMYWYKQDSKKFLKIMFSYNNKELIINETVPNRFSPKSPDKAHLNLHINSLELGDSAVYFCASSPGRRTYNSPLHFGNGTRLTVT.

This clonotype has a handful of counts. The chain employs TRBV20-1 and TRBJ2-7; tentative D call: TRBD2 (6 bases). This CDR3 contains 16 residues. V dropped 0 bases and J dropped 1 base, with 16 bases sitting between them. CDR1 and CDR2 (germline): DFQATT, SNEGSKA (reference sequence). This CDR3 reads CSARDPRGLSSYEQYF. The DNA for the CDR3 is TGCAGTGCTAGAGATCCAAGGGGACTGAGTTCCTACGAGCAGTACTTC.

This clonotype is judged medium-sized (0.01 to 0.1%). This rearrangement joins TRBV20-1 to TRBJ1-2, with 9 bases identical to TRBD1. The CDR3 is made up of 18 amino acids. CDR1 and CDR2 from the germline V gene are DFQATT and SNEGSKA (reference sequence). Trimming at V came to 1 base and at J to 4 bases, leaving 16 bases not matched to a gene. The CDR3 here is CSARGATEGQGFIYGYTF. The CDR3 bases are TGCAGTGCTAGAGGGGCTACCGAGGGACAGGGCTTTATCTATGGCTACACCTTC.

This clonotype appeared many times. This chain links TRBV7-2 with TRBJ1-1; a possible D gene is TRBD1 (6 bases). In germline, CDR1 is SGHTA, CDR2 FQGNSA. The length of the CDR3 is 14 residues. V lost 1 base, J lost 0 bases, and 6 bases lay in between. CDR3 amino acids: CASSLDRVNTEAFF. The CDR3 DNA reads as TGTGCCAGCAGCTTAGACAGGGTGAACACTGAAGCTTTCTTT. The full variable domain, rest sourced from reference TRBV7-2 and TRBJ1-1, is GAGVSQSPSNKVTEKGKDVELRCDPISGHTALYWYRQSLGQGLEFLIYFQGNSAPDKSGLPSDRFSAERTGGSVSTLTIQRTQQEDSAVYLCASSLDRVNTEAFFGQGTRLTVV.

CDR3 loop: CATSRGGQGKYEQYV. CDR3 coding DNA: TGTGCCACCAGCAGAGGGGGACAGGGAAAGTACGAGCAGTACGTC. The chain recombines TRBV15 with TRBJ2-7, with 9 bases identical to TRBD1. Germline lookup yields CDR1 LNHNV and CDR2 YYDKDF (reference sequence). The CDR3 loop spans 15 amino acids. The J segment lost 4 bases and the V segment lost 1 base, leaving 5 bases of the junction unmatched.